This passage covers 21 T cell receptor beta chains from one sample sequenced in a study of T cells in AML relapse after transplant. TCR alpha and beta chains were amplified from RNA by modified RACE PCR. One entry per CDR3 protein, called by TCRdb with MiXCR from the PCR reads. Altogether thousands of distinct CDR3 sequences are present, approximately 11% being singletons, with the ten largest covering roughly 32%. Sequenced here: bone marrow, either the whole sample or a sorted T cell fraction (not recorded which), sampled in complete remission. The receptors shown here come from a human donor who had a stem cell transplant for acute myeloid leukemia. The graft donor may account for some of the T cells.

This clonotype was seen only a few times. The J gene is TRBJ2-5, the V gene TRBV7-2; D is unresolved. This CDR3 region has 13 residues. The V and J ends lost 2 bases and 1 base respectively, with 5 bases between them. Germline CDR1 reads SGHTA; CDR2 reads FQGNSA. The CDR3 loop reads CASSLNSQETQYF. The CDR3 DNA is TGTGCCAGCAGCTTAAACAGCCAAGAGACCCAGTACTTC.

By sample share, this clonotype is medium-sized. The chain carries TRBV20-1 and TRBJ2-1; a weak D match, TRBD2 (6 bases). This CDR3 spans 14 amino acids. CDR1 and CDR2 (germline): DFQATT, SNEGSKA (reference sequence). Trimming removed 1 base at V and 1 base at J, with 8 bases between. In DNA, the CDR3 is TGCAGTGCTAGAGTGGGGGGATCCTACAATGAGCAGTTCTTC. It yields the protein CSARVGGSYNEQFF.

As concerns this clonotype: A much larger clone lies a single base off, so this may be a read error. V usage is TRBV15 and J usage is TRBJ2-7; 8 nucleotides match TRBD2. The CDR3 is 14 amino acids. With V trimmed by 1 base and J by 6 bases, 5 bases remained unmatched. Germline CDR1 reads LNHNV; CDR2 reads YYDKDF (reference sequence). The CDR3 sequence: CATSRGGTRSEQYF. The CDR3 DNA reads TGTGCCACCAGCAGAGGAGGGACTAGGAGCGAGCAGTACTTC.

In its sample, this clonotype is medium-sized. The chain is built from TRBV5-1 and TRBJ1-3, with no clear D. The V end was cut by 4 bases, the J end by 4 bases, with 15 bases between. The V gene's germline CDR1 is SGHRS and CDR2 YFSETQ. This CDR3 has 15 residues. The CDR3 is CASSPSGTPGNTIYF. The CDR3 DNA sequence: TGCGCCAGCAGCCCCTCCGGAACTCCCGGAAACACCATATATTTT.

This clonotype was observed at least ten times. The V gene is TRBV12-3 or TRBV12-4, the J gene TRBJ2-7, with D perhaps matching TRBD1 (7 bases). Trimming cost V 7 bases and J 7 bases, with 14 bases left between them. CDR3 length equals 12 residues. CDR3 amino acids: CASTSTGREQYF. The CDR3 DNA reads TGTGCCAGCACCTCGACAGGGAGGGAGCAGTACTTC.

This clonotype was recorded a few times. The chain has TRBV5-1 and TRBJ2-7; the match to TRBD1 covers 7 bases. The germline V gene has CDR1 SGHRS and CDR2 YFSETQ. The V segment lost 0 bases and the J segment 9 bases; nucleotides outside the gene matches: 12. This CDR3 comprises 15 residues. DNA for the CDR3: TGCGCCAGCAGCTTGGACTCCGGGACAGAGTTTTTGCAGTACTTC. Encoded protein: CASSLDSGTEFLQYF.

This clonotype is labeled medium-sized (0.01 to 0.1%). The chain carries TRBV5-1 and TRBJ1-1, with TRBD1 matching over 7 bases. This CDR3 is built from 14 residues. The J segment lost 8 bases and the V segment lost 1 base, leaving 8 bases of the junction unmatched. Germline loops: CDR1 SGHRS, CDR2 YFSETQ. The CDR3 here is CASSLTGQSYEAFF. The CDR3 DNA sequence: TGCGCCAGCAGCTTGACGGGACAGAGCTACGAAGCTTTCTTT. The whole variable domain, remainder taken from reference TRBV5-1 and TRBJ1-1, is KAGVTQTPRYLIKTRGQQVTLSCSPISGHRSVSWYQQTPGQGLQFLFEYFSETQRNKGNFPGRFSGRQFSNSRSEMNVSTLELGDSALYLCASSLTGQSYEAFFGQGTRLTVV.

V is TRBV9 and J is TRBJ2-5, with 10 nucleotides matching TRBD2. The CDR3 contains 16 residues. Germline V gene sequence: CDR1 SGDLS, CDR2 YYNGEE. The ends lost 0 bases at V and 4 bases at J; junction bases unmatched: 6. The CDR3 here is CASSVAASGGGETQYF. CDR3 nucleotides: TGTGCCAGCAGCGTAGCGGCTAGCGGGGGAGGAGAGACCCAGTACTTC.

This clonotype is labeled as medium-sized. The chain uses TRBV7-9 and TRBJ2-3, with a weak D call TRBD2 (5 bases). V was shortened by 4 bases and J by 3 bases, with 14 bases between the two germline ends. CDR3 size: 15 residues. The V gene's germline CDR1 is SEHNR and CDR2 FQNEAQ (reference sequence). In DNA form, the CDR3 reads TGTGCCAGCAGCTCTGACCAGTCGGGAACAGATACGCAGTATTTT. It is translated as CASSSDQSGTDTQYF.

By sample share, this clonotype is medium-sized. The chain recombines TRBV29-1 with TRBJ1-2; unclear D gene. The CDR3 has 13 residues. Between the trimmed V and J ends, which lost 7 bases and 2 bases, there was a span of 14 bases. Germline lookup yields CDR1 SQVTM and CDR2 ANQGSEA. CDR3 DNA sequence: TGCAGCGCCTCGATAGGGCGGAACTATGGCTACACCTTC. Its protein is CSASIGRNYGYTF. Looking up the rest from reference TRBV29-1 and TRBJ1-2 gives the full variable domain: SAVISQKPSRDICQRGTSLTIQCQVDSQVTMMFWYRQQPGQSLTLIATANQGSEATYESGFVIDKFPISRPNLTFSTLTVSNMSPEDSSIYLCSASIGRNYGYTFGSGTRLTVV.

In this sample, this clonotype is medium-sized. The gene calls are TRBV27 and TRBJ2-5, with D perhaps matching TRBD1 (6 bases). The CDR3 has 15 amino acids. Germline V gene lookup returns CDR1 MNHEY and CDR2 SMNVEV (reference sequence). Trimming took off 0 bases at V and 4 bases at J, with 12 bases between the two ends. CDR3 nucleotides: TGTGCCAGCAGTTTATCCGACAGGAGTTCAGAGACCCAGTACTTC. Amino acids: CASSLSDRSSETQYF.

This clonotype has a count of ten or more. The chain recombines TRBV7-9 with TRBJ1-2; D is possibly TRBD1 (5 bases). Germline V gene data show CDR1 as SEHNR and CDR2 as FQNEAQ (reference sequence). The CDR3 has 16 amino acids. The germline V and J ends were trimmed by 5 bases and 4 bases, with 20 bases remaining between them. The CDR3 protein is CASSEGMLSGGYGYTF. The CDR3 nucleotides are TGTGCCAGCAGCGAAGGCATGTTATCGGGGGGCTATGGCTACACCTTC.

This clonotype has more than one count but fewer than ten. The rearrangement joins TRBV6-2 or TRBV6-3 to TRBJ1-1; D not resolved. The V and J ends lost 0 bases and 5 bases respectively, with 16 bases between them. Germline V gives CDR1 MNHEY, CDR2 SVGEGT. The CDR3 length is 16 residues. The CDR3, as DNA: TGTGCCAGCAGTTACTCGCACGAGGAATCTCGGACTGAAGCTTTCTTT. Protein sequence: CASSYSHEESRTEAFF.

Relative to its sample, this clonotype is medium-sized. This chain uses TRBV12-3 or TRBV12-4 with TRBJ1-3; unclear D gene. The CDR3 extends over 16 amino acids. Deletions cut 5 bases from V and 4 bases from J, with 18 bases between. DNA of the CDR3: TGTGCCAGCAGTCCCCGAGCCCGGTTCTCCGGAAACACCATATATTTT. Its translation is CASSPRARFSGNTIYF.

In its sample, this clonotype was seen many times. The V and J genes are TRBV7-8 and TRBJ2-1; 10 nucleotides agree with TRBD2. Germline V gene lookup returns CDR1 SGHVS and CDR2 FQNEAQ. This CDR3 has 14 residues. J lost 7 bases, V lost 10 bases, and 10 bases had no gene match. CDR3 in DNA: TGTGCCACCGGGGGGGTAGCGGGGGGAAATGAGCAGTTCTTC. This codes for CATGGVAGGNEQFF.

This clonotype showed up many times. The V call is TRBV7-2, the J call TRBJ1-3; D ambiguous. Per the germline V gene, CDR1 is SGHTA and CDR2 is FQGNSA. The germline V and J ends were trimmed by 2 bases and 6 bases, with 11 bases remaining between them. The CDR3 consists of 14 residues. The CDR3 reads CASSLRRWENTIYF. CDR3 DNA: TGTGCCAGCAGCTTACGGCGGTGGGAAAACACCATATATTTT.

This clonotype has only a few counts. This chain connects TRBV30 to TRBJ2-2; TRBD1 matches at 7 bases. The junction had 4 bases not matched to a gene; V was cut back by 0 bases and J by 3 bases. Germline V CDR1 and CDR2: GTSNPN, SVGIG (reference sequence). The CDR3 loop spans 15 amino acids. The CDR3 nucleotides are TGTGCCTGGAGTGTAGAGGGGGCGGACACCGGGGAGCTGTTTTTT. The encoded protein is CAWSVEGADTGELFF.

The CDR3: CASSLASTQYF. CDR3 DNA: TGTGCCAGCAGTCTGGCGTCGACCCAGTACTTC. V usage is TRBV28 and J usage is TRBJ2-5, with no clear D. The germline gives CDR1 MDHEN, CDR2 SYDVKM. Trimming removed 5 bases at V and 7 bases at J, with 8 bases between. The CDR3 extends over 11 amino acids.

This clonotype counts as medium-sized (0.01 to 0.1%). CDR3 DNA sequence: TGTGCCAGCAGTTACACTAGCGGGGGCCAGAACACCGGGGAGCTGTTTTTT. Its protein is CASSYTSGGQNTGELFF. V and J are TRBV6-5 and TRBJ2-2, with 11 bases lining up with TRBD2. The V gene's germline CDR1 is MNHEY and CDR2 SVGAGI. Trimming took 2 bases from V and 1 from J; bases not matched to a gene: 3. The CDR3 contains 17 residues.

This clonotype is classed as medium-sized. V and J are TRBV5-1 and TRBJ2-7, with 14 bases fitting TRBD2. With 4 bases clipped from V and 3 bases from J, the junction kept 3 bases outside the gene matches. CDR3 length: 15 amino acids. Germline V CDR1 and CDR2: SGHRS, YFSETQ. This CDR3 is CASSRTSGGYYEQYF. Written as DNA, the CDR3 is TGCGCCAGCAGCCGGACTAGCGGGGGGTACTACGAGCAGTACTTC.

This clonotype is termed medium-sized. The chain recombines TRBV6-1 with TRBJ2-7; D ambiguous. The CDR3 spans 13 residues. Trimming stripped 1 base from V and 3 bases from J, with 7 bases between. Germline V gene data show CDR1 as MNHNS and CDR2 as SASEGT. For the CDR3, the DNA is TGTGCCAGCAGTGAAGGTTTATTCTACGAGCAGTACTTC. Translating it yields CASSEGLFYEQYF.